What follows are 17 T cell receptor beta chains derived from one specimen sequenced in a study of blood T cell repertoires in COVID-19. Produced via immunoSEQ multiplex PCR; TCRdb's table is partial and in-frame only. Counted here are more than 250,000 clones, roughly 91% occurring once; the ten biggest clones make up 1%. What was sequenced was peripheral blood. All receptors come from a man aged 50-60 years with active or convalescent COVID-19.

This chain links TRBV9 with TRBJ1-3; D ambiguous. The CDR3 runs to 13 residues. V lost 7 bases to trimming and J lost 2 bases, with 10 bases between them. The germline V gene has CDR1 SGDLS and CDR2 YYNGEE. CDR3 DNA sequence: TGTGCCAGCGCGGCCCCCCCTGGAAACACCATATATTTT. This gives the protein CASAAPPGNTIYF.

This CDR3 is CASSVGTLNNYGYTF. The CDR3 DNA is TGTGCCAGCAGCGTAGGGACTCTTAATAACTATGGCTACACCTTC. The J gene is TRBJ1-2, the V gene TRBV9; D ambiguous. The CDR3 is 15 amino acids. With 0 bases removed from V and 1 base from J, the gap between germline ends came to 10 bases. Germline V gives CDR1 SGDLS, CDR2 YYNGEE. The full variable domain, its missing parts supplied by reference TRBV9 and TRBJ1-2, is DSGVTQTPKHLITATGQRVTLRCSPRSGDLSVYWYQQSLDQGLQFLIQYYNGEERAKGNILERFSAQQFPDLHSELNLSSLELGDSALYFCASSVGTLNNYGYTFGSGTRLTVV.

The chain employs TRBV3-1 (or the pseudogene TRBV3-2) and TRBJ1-5; TRBD1 aligns across 7 bases. V trimming: 5 bases; J trimming: 0 bases; junction bases outside the gene matches: 7. This CDR3 has 16 residues. Looked up from germline, CDR1 is LGHDT and CDR2 is YNNKEL (reference sequence). The CDR3 nucleotides read TGTGCCAGCAGCGTAGGGACAGTTAATAGCAATCAGCCCCAGCATTTT. Its protein product is CASSVGTVNSNQPQHF.

J is TRBJ2-1 and V is TRBV27, with D unclear. Germline loops: CDR1 MNHEY, CDR2 SMNVEV (reference sequence). V lost 6 bases, J lost 4 bases, and 16 bases lay in between. This CDR3 has 15 amino acids. The CDR3 DNA reads TGTGCCAGCAGCACTGTTCCACTGTTATACAATGAGCAGTTCTTC. Residues: CASSTVPLLYNEQFF.

This clone came up a few times. The chain uses TRBV11-2 and TRBJ1-2; D call uncertain. This CDR3 has 14 amino acids. Trimming pared 3 bases from V and 4 bases from J, leaving 12 bases between. The V gene's germline CDR1 is SGHAT and CDR2 FQNNGV. The CDR3 loop is CASSFLDSTYGYTF. CDR3 bases: TGTGCCAGCAGCTTCTTAGACTCTACCTATGGCTACACCTTC.

The chain combines TRBV28 with TRBJ1-1; no clear D gene. Trimming stripped 7 bases from V and 0 bases from J, with 9 bases between. The germline CDR1 and CDR2 sequences are MDHEN and SYDVKM. There are 13 residues in the CDR3. The CDR3 loop is CASIQTMNTEAFF. The CDR3 DNA is TGTGCCAGCATTCAGACTATGAACACTGAAGCTTTCTTT.

This chain uses TRBV18 with TRBJ2-3, with 8 bases fitting TRBD1. V shed 6 bases, J shed 2 bases, and the junction held 7 bases outside the gene matches. Germline lookup yields CDR1 KGHSH and CDR2 LQKENI. The CDR3 loop spans 15 amino acids. CDR3 amino acids: CASSEDRVATDTQYF. CDR3 in DNA: TGTGCCAGCTCCGAGGACAGGGTGGCCACAGATACGCAGTATTTT.

This CDR3 is CASSQLGGEAFF. CDR3 bases: TGTGCCAGCAGCCAGTTGGGGGGTGAAGCTTTCTTT. The chain recombines TRBV3-1 (or the pseudogene TRBV3-2) with TRBJ1-1; the D gene is possibly TRBD1 (5 bases). V lost 3 bases and J 7 bases, leaving 9 bases between the germline ends. There are 12 residues in the CDR3. Germline-derived CDR1 and CDR2 are LGHDT and YNNKEL (reference sequence).

This clone has just a few counts. The gene calls are TRBV9 and TRBJ1-2; D uncertain. The germline V and J ends were trimmed by 0 bases and 0 bases, with 9 bases remaining between them. Per germline, CDR1 SGDLS and CDR2 YYNGEE. The CDR3 has 15 residues. CDR3 coding DNA: TGTGCCAGCAGCGTAGGAGTTGTAGCTAACTATGGCTACACCTTC. Its protein is CASSVGVVANYGYTF.

The rearrangement uses TRBV6-6 and TRBJ2-7; 7 bases fit TRBD2. The CDR3 is made up of 14 amino acids. Germline lookup yields CDR1 MNHNY and CDR2 SVGAGI (reference sequence). J lost 5 bases, V lost 6 bases, and 10 bases had no gene match. CDR3 protein: CASRQGGSPDEQYF. The CDR3 DNA reads as TGTGCCAGCAGGCAGGGAGGGTCCCCCGACGAGCAGTACTTC.

V and J are TRBV2 and TRBJ1-2, with a possible D match to TRBD1 (5 bases). V was shortened by 3 bases and J by 6 bases, with 14 bases between the two germline ends. This CDR3 contains 14 residues. Germline values: CDR1 SNHLY, CDR2 FYNNEI. The CDR3 reads CASSDLGVPNGYTF. The DNA of the CDR3 is TGTGCCAGCAGTGACTTAGGGGTTCCAAATGGCTACACCTTC.

This chain connects TRBV13 to TRBJ2-1; tentative D call: TRBD2 (5 bases). This CDR3 contains 14 residues. V was clipped by 2 bases and J by 1 base, with 6 bases between them. Germline CDR1 PRHDT, CDR2 FYEKMQ (reference sequence). CDR3 region: CASSLKRSYNEQFF. CDR3 sequence (DNA): TGTGCCAGCAGCTTAAAGCGGTCCTACAATGAGCAGTTCTTC.

CDR3 coding DNA: TGTGCCAGCTCACCACGGACAGATTCACCCCTCCACTTT. It is translated as CASSPRTDSPLHF. The chain couples TRBV18 to TRBJ1-6; D might be TRBD1 (6 bases). This CDR3 has 13 amino acids. Germline V CDR1 and CDR2: KGHSH, LQKENI. V was shortened by 1 base and J by 8 bases, with 6 bases between the two germline ends.

The genes are TRBV6-5 and TRBJ2-3; TRBD2 matches at 11 bases. The trim removed 6 bases at V and 1 base at J, leaving 3 bases unmatched. This CDR3 has 15 amino acids. CDR1 and CDR2 (germline): MNHEY, SVGAGI. The CDR3 region is CASRTSGTGTDTQYF. The CDR3 DNA is TGTGCCAGCAGGACTAGCGGGACGGGCACAGATACGCAGTATTTT.

This clone has more than one count but fewer than ten. The chain carries TRBV7-3 and TRBJ2-2; D unclear. Trimming shortened V by 1 base and J by 4 bases, and 13 bases separated the two germline ends. Germline CDR1 and CDR2: SGHTA and FQGTGA. The CDR3 is 16 amino acids. The chain's CDR3 is CASSLNSRQTTGELFF. For the CDR3, the DNA is TGTGCCAGCAGCTTAAATTCGAGGCAAACCACCGGGGAGCTGTTTTTT.

The table lists this clone with a count of one. J is TRBJ2-5 and V is TRBV28; 10 nucleotides match TRBD2. Germline loops: CDR1 MDHEN, CDR2 SYDVKM. The CDR3 totals 14 residues. The ends lost 2 bases at V and 8 bases at J; junction bases unmatched: 5. The CDR3 loop is CASSLLAGEGTQYF. The CDR3 nucleotides read TGTGCCAGCAGTTTACTAGCGGGGGAGGGAACCCAGTACTTC.

This chain uses TRBV5-1 with TRBJ1-1; 9 bases agree with TRBD1. The CDR3 sequence is 17 residues long. The ends lost 4 bases at V and 1 base at J; junction bases unmatched: 11. Germline values: CDR1 SGHRS, CDR2 YFSETQ. CDR3 DNA sequence: TGCGCCAGCAGCCGGCCGGGACAGGGCGGGGGGAACACTGAAGCTTTCTTT. Its translation is CASSRPGQGGGNTEAFF.